Listed here are 7 T cell receptor beta chains from one sample, sequenced in a study of shared clonotypes between healthy human individuals. The protocol was immunoSEQ multiplex PCR, while the TCRdb copy is restricted to in-frame clones and leaves out a portion. The table lists 330,000 or so clones, about 73% of them singletons, with about 9.4% in the top ten. The sequenced sample was memory CD4+ T cells sorted from blood. Subset denoted: CD45RA-negative fraction. These receptors all come from a man between 25 and 39 years old in good health.

The genes are TRBV5-1 and TRBJ2-3; possible D gene TRBD2, 5 bases. The CDR3 is 13 residues long. V dropped 0 bases and J dropped 11 bases, with 13 bases sitting between them. Germline CDR1 reads SGHRS; CDR2 reads YFSETQ. The CDR3 sequence is CASSLAAATMQYF. As DNA, the CDR3 is TGCGCCAGCAGCTTGGCAGCGGCAACGATGCAGTATTTT.

This chain connects TRBV29-1 to TRBJ2-1; TRBD2 matches 8 bases. Germline V gives CDR1 SQVTM, CDR2 ANQGSEA. After removal of 6 bases from V and 0 bases from J, the junction contained 4 bases not matched to a gene. This CDR3 is 14 amino acids long. The CDR3 DNA reads TGCAGCGTCGAACTAGCGGACTCCTACAATGAGCAGTTCTTC. This sequence encodes CSVELADSYNEQFF.

The chain employs TRBV5-1 and TRBJ1-6; no clear D gene. Germline lookup yields CDR1 SGHRS and CDR2 YFSETQ. Deletions cut 5 bases from V and 7 bases from J, with 13 bases between. This CDR3 has 14 residues. CDR3 protein: CASSQDRVNSPLHF. CDR3 DNA: TGCGCCAGCAGTCAGGACCGAGTCAATTCACCCCTCCACTTT.

This chain joins TRBV18 and TRBJ2-7; TRBD1 is a possible D gene (6 bases). CDR1 and CDR2 (germline): KGHSH, LQKENI. Trimming cost V 5 bases and J 2 bases, with 7 bases left between them. The CDR3 loop spans 12 amino acids. In nucleotides, the CDR3 is TGTGCCAGCTCAGGACAGCCCTACGAGCAGTACTTC. It specifies CASSGQPYEQYF.

This clone has ten or more counts. The chain carries TRBV4-2 and TRBJ2-3; 7 bases are shared with TRBD2. This CDR3 has 16 residues. Trimming cost V 2 bases and J 0 bases; bases outside gene matches: 5. The germline V gene has CDR1 LGHNA and CDR2 YNFKEQ. The chain's CDR3 is CASSQSSGASTDTQYF. In DNA, the CDR3 is TGTGCCAGCAGCCAATCCAGCGGGGCCAGCACAGATACGCAGTATTTT.

V is TRBV6-5 and J is TRBJ2-1; 11 bases are a match to TRBD2. The CDR3 extends over 15 amino acids. Trimming removed 6 bases from V and 6 bases from J; junction bases left unmatched: 7. Germline V gene data show CDR1 as MNHEY and CDR2 as SVGAGI. CDR3 loop: CASSRIAGGGNEQFF. The CDR3 DNA reads as TGTGCCAGCAGCCGCATAGCGGGAGGGGGCAATGAGCAGTTCTTC.

This clone was seen just once. The chain employs TRBV6-6 and TRBJ1-1; D is ambiguous. Germline assignment: CDR1 MNHNY and CDR2 SVGAGI (reference sequence). The CDR3 is 14 amino acids. With 2 bases removed from V and 1 base from J, the gap between germline ends came to 8 bases. The CDR3 nucleotides read TGTGCCAGCAGTTACCGTTACAGGAACACTGAAGCTTTCTTT. Protein sequence: CASSYRYRNTEAFF.